This entry lists 22 T cell receptor beta chains sequenced from one sample in a study of CD8 T cells in Susac syndrome. RNA totalling roughly 0.45 to 1 ug underwent reverse transcription with random hexamers. TCRdb used MiXCR to reprocess the immunoSEQ multiplex PCR reads, holding one entry per CDR3 protein. The sample lists 180,000 or so distinct CDR3 sequences; approximately 94% were seen once. Sequencing was carried out using CD4+ T cells from PBMCs. These receptors all stem from a human donor in good health.

This clonotype has only one observation. This chain joins TRBV29-1 and TRBJ2-3, with 8 positions matching TRBD1. Germline CDR1 reads SQVTM; CDR2 reads ANQGSEA. The V segment lost 6 bases and the J segment 6 bases; nucleotides outside the gene matches: 8. The CDR3 extends over 13 amino acids. CDR3 nucleotide sequence: TGCAGCGTCAAGGACAGGGAGTGGGATACGCAGTATTTT. Protein sequence: CSVKDREWDTQYF.

The chain recombines TRBV4-3 with TRBJ2-4; 8 bases agree with TRBD2. The germline gives CDR1 LGHNA, CDR2 YSLEER. V trimming: 0 bases; J trimming: 0 bases; junction bases outside the gene matches: 4. The CDR3 runs 17 residues. CDR3 in amino acids: CASSQDLAGLAKNIQYF. The CDR3 nucleotides are TGCGCCAGCAGCCAAGATCTAGCGGGTCTAGCCAAAAACATTCAGTACTTC.

This chain connects TRBV6-5 to TRBJ2-7; D remains unclear. CDR1 and CDR2 (germline): MNHEY, SVGAGI. The CDR3 is 15 residues long. V was shortened by 5 bases and J by 3 bases, with 17 bases between the two germline ends. CDR3: CASSQSSSPSYEQYF. CDR3 coding DNA: TGTGCCAGCAGTCAGAGTTCTTCCCCAAGCTACGAGCAGTACTTC.

The rearrangement links TRBV29-1 to TRBJ2-2, with D possibly TRBD2 on 5 matching bases. V gave up 7 bases and J gave up 8 bases, with 14 bases separating them. CDR3 length equals 12 residues. Per the germline V gene, CDR1 is SQVTM and CDR2 is ANQGSEA. The CDR3 spells CSARGEPGELFF. CDR3 DNA: TGCAGCGCACGGGGAGAACCAGGGGAGCTGTTTTTT.

The chain couples TRBV27 to TRBJ1-1, with 9 nucleotides matching TRBD1. The CDR3 is 13 amino acids. The germline V gene has CDR1 MNHEY and CDR2 SMNVEV (reference sequence). Losses at the gene ends were 6 bases for V and 11 bases for J; bases not matched to a gene: 10. CDR3 amino acids: CASSQNKQGAAFF. CDR3 nucleotides: TGTGCCAGCAGCCAGAATAAACAGGGGGCGGCTTTCTTT.

The chain employs TRBV12-3 or TRBV12-4 and TRBJ1-4; perhaps TRBD1 as D (6 bases). Trimming removed 3 bases at V and 8 bases at J, with 13 bases between. The CDR3 has 14 amino acids. CDR3 DNA: TGTGCCAGCAGTTTGGGGGGGGCCGGGGAAAAACTGTTTTTT. Its translation is CASSLGGAGEKLFF.

The rearrangement joins TRBV30 to TRBJ1-1, with D maybe TRBD1 (5 bases). V dropped 8 bases and J dropped 5 bases, with 15 bases sitting between them. This CDR3 is 12 amino acids long. Germline CDR1 and CDR2: GTSNPN and SVGIG (reference sequence). CDR3: CAGDGGATEAFF. As DNA, the CDR3 is TGTGCCGGTGACGGCGGGGCGACTGAAGCTTTCTTT.

The chain recombines TRBV19 with TRBJ2-7; 7 bases map to TRBD1. CDR3 length: 15 residues. Trimming cost V 4 bases and J 7 bases; bases outside gene matches: 13. Germline V gives CDR1 LNHDA, CDR2 SQIVND (reference sequence). CDR3 sequence: CASSNGQVRVLEQYF. The DNA of the CDR3 is TGTGCCAGTAGTAACGGACAGGTGAGAGTTTTGGAGCAGTACTTC. The complete variable domain, with remaining parts taken from reference TRBV19 and TRBJ2-7, reads DGGITQSPKYLFRKEGQNVTLSCEQNLNHDAMYWYRQDPGQGLRLIYYSQIVNDFQKGDIAEGYSVSREKKESFPLTVTSAQKNPTAFYLCASSNGQVRVLEQYFGPGTRLTVT.

This clonotype was detected a few times. The chain couples TRBV29-1 to TRBJ2-2; 9 bases agree with TRBD2. V was pared by 7 bases and J by 7 bases, with 10 bases of the junction left unmatched. The CDR3 is 14 amino acids. Germline V CDR1 and CDR2: SQVTM, ANQGSEA. The CDR3 sequence is CSATGLAGVGELFF. CDR3 DNA sequence: TGCAGCGCTACGGGACTAGCCGGCGTCGGGGAGCTGTTTTTT.

The chain uses TRBV20-1 and TRBJ2-2; the match to TRBD2 covers 7 bases. Germline values: CDR1 DFQATT, CDR2 SNEGSKA (reference sequence). CDR3 size: 16 residues. V dropped 0 bases and J dropped 5; count of bases not matched to a gene: 9. CDR3 amino acids: CSARDEGGSGTGELFF. The CDR3 DNA reads TGCAGTGCTAGAGATGAGGGCGGGAGTGGGACCGGGGAGCTGTTTTTT.

The chain has TRBV4-3 and TRBJ2-7, with TRBD2 matching 8 bases. This CDR3 is 15 amino acids long. Germline V gene lookup returns CDR1 LGHNA and CDR2 YSLEER. Germline trimming cut 0 bases from V and 6 bases from J; bases unmatched to any gene: 7. CDR3 DNA: TGCGCCAGCAGCCAAGATTGGGGGACTAGAGGCGAGCAGTACTTC. It specifies CASSQDWGTRGEQYF.

This chain connects TRBV30 to TRBJ1-4; D not certain. CDR3 length: 15 amino acids. V lost 1 base and J 8 bases, leaving 17 bases between the germline ends. Germline values: CDR1 GTSNPN, CDR2 SVGIG (reference sequence). The CDR3: CAWSDRFSGGEKLFF. The CDR3 coding sequence is TGTGCCTGGAGTGATCGGTTCTCCGGAGGGGAAAAACTGTTTTTT.

The rearrangement joins TRBV12-3 or TRBV12-4 to TRBJ1-5; no firm D call. The CDR3 extends over 14 amino acids. V gave up 7 bases and J gave up 6 bases, with 16 bases separating them. The CDR3 sequence is CASIQGGRGQPQHF. DNA of the CDR3: TGTGCCAGCATCCAAGGCGGGCGGGGTCAGCCCCAGCATTTT.

The chain joins TRBV15 to TRBJ2-6, with no clear D. Germline V gives CDR1 LNHNV, CDR2 YYDKDF (reference sequence). The CDR3 spans 17 residues. The ends were cut back, 4 bases at V and 1 base at J, with 14 bases in the middle. CDR3 in DNA: TGTGCCACCAGCACCGAGGACCTGGTGTCTGGGGCCAACGTCCTGACTTTC. It yields the protein CATSTEDLVSGANVLTF. Drawing the rest from reference TRBV15 and TRBJ2-6, the complete variable domain is DAMVIQNPRYQVTQFGKPVTLSCSQTLNHNVMYWYQQKSSQAPKLLFHYYDKDFNNEADTPDNFQSRRPNTSFCFLDIRSPGLGDTAMYLCATSTEDLVSGANVLTFGAGSRLTVL.

The chain has TRBV28 and TRBJ1-1, with a weak D call TRBD1 (6 bases). Per germline, CDR1 MDHEN and CDR2 SYDVKM. The V end lost 8 bases, the J end lost 1 base, and 14 bases lay between the germline ends. The CDR3 has 14 residues. This CDR3 reads CASVTFRGNTEAFF. The CDR3 DNA sequence: TGTGCCAGCGTAACATTCAGGGGGAACACTGAAGCTTTCTTT.

The chain couples TRBV29-1 to TRBJ2-1; D remains ambiguous. Deletions cut 7 bases from V and 9 bases from J, with 13 bases between. Per the germline V gene, CDR1 is SQVTM and CDR2 is ANQGSEA. This CDR3 has 11 amino acids. The CDR3 coding sequence is TGCAGCGCCCGCTTTATCCGTGAGCAGTTCTTC. Translated, it gives CSARFIREQFF.

The CDR3 loop reads CASSRGSGQETQYF. CDR3 DNA sequence: TGTGCCAGCAGCCGAGGTAGCGGCCAAGAGACCCAGTACTTC. The V call is TRBV16, the J call TRBJ2-5; the D gene is possibly TRBD2 (6 bases). The CDR3 is made up of 14 amino acids. Trimming left V 4 bases short and J 1 base short, with 10 bases between. Looked up from germline, CDR1 is KGHSY and CDR2 is FQNENV. Based on the CDR3 plus reference TRBV16 and TRBJ2-5, the full variable domain is GEEVAQTPKHLVRGEGQKAKLYCAPIKGHSYVFWYQQVLKNEFKFLISFQNENVFDETGMPKERFSAKCLPNSPCSLEIQATKLEDSAVYFCASSRGSGQETQYFGPGTRLLVL.

The V gene is TRBV14, the J gene TRBJ2-5; D uncertain. The CDR3 contains 14 residues. V was cut by 1 base and J by 1 base, with 7 bases left in between. Germline values: CDR1 SGHDN, CDR2 FVKESK. The CDR3 DNA reads TGTGCCAGCAGCCAAGTGGGATTCCAAGAGACCCAGTACTTC. It codes for CASSQVGFQETQYF.

The V call is TRBV29-1, the J call TRBJ1-1; perhaps TRBD1 as D (6 bases). This CDR3 comprises 12 residues. Trimming removed 4 bases at V and 4 bases at J, with 10 bases between. CDR1 is SQVTM and CDR2 is ANQGSEA in the germline V gene. As DNA, the CDR3 is TGCAGCGTTGCCAGGGGTAGCACTGAAGCTTTCTTT. Encoded protein: CSVARGSTEAFF.

Note on this clonotype: At one of its ends the junction is not consistent with the germline gene, which may arise from a read error. V usage is TRBV4-2 and J usage is TRBJ1-2; D not certain. The CDR3 consists of 11 residues. Germline V CDR1 and CDR2: LGHNA, YNFKEQ. Written as DNA, the CDR3 is TGTGCCAGCAGCCAAGACGGGCGGGCCATCTTC. Translated: CASSQDGRAIF.

This clonotype was found once. The rearrangement joins TRBV2 to TRBJ2-3; no definite D call. CDR3 length equals 12 residues. The germline gives CDR1 SNHLY, CDR2 FYNNEI. The V end lost 10 bases, the J end lost 4 bases, and 12 bases lay between the germline ends. The CDR3 here is CATRPAADTQYF. CDR3 bases: TGTGCCACCAGACCCGCGGCAGATACGCAGTATTTT.

V is TRBV6-2 or TRBV6-3 and J is TRBJ1-5; possibly TRBD1 for D (6 bases). Germline V gene data show CDR1 as MNHEY and CDR2 as SVGEGT. V lost 7 bases, J lost 4 bases, and 14 bases lay in between. The CDR3 spans 14 residues. The CDR3 spells CASKPGHINQPQHF. DNA for the CDR3: TGTGCCAGCAAACCGGGACACATAAATCAGCCCCAGCATTTT.